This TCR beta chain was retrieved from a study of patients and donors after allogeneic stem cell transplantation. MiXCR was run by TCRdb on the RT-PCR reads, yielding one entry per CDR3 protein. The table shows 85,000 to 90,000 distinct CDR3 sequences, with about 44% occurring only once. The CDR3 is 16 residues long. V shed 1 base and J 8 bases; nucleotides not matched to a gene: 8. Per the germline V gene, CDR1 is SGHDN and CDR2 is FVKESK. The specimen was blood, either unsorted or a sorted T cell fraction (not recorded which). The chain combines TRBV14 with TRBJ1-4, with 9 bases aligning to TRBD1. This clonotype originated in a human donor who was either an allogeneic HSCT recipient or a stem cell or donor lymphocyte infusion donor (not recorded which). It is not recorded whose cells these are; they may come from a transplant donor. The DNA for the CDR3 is TGTGCCAGCAGCCAAGTTCTTCGGACAGGGGAAGAAAAACTGTTTTTT. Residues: CASSQVLRTGEEKLFF.